This TCR beta chain was captured in a study of blood T cell repertoires in COVID-19 (dated by TCRdb to 2018 to 2020). Background for the entire study: Samples covering the acute and convalescent phases of COVID-19 were provided by collaborators in the United States, Italy and Spain. The dataset comprised deeply sampled blood TCRbeta repertoires from subjects exposed to, actively infected with, or recovered from COVID-19. The material from the prospective study consisted of cDNA or gDNA derived from T cells, B-cell-depleted T cells, or PBMCs. Where available, HLA class I and class II types were taken from metadata supplied by the sample provider and were not determined by assay-based typing. Sample metadata almost always included a de-identified subject ID, COVID-19 status, age in years and sex. Samples came from the ongoing ImmuneRACE study (first 160 participants) plus 1,254 subjects from 6 global collaborators. The repertoires were released in a freely available public database meant as a resource for research on the immune response to SARS-CoV-2.

In the prospective study, participants were about 18 to 89 years old, resided in about two dozen geographic areas of the United States, and were enrolled through a virtual design. In the prospective study, cohorts were assigned on the basis of participant-reported clinical history obtained from a screening survey and a study questionnaire. In the prospective study, whole blood, serum and a nasopharyngeal or oropharyngeal swab were collected from each participant by mobile phlebotomists. Over an approximately two-month period, participants in the prospective study had the option of providing additional blood draws and questionnaires. Prospective study blood samples were shipped either frozen or at room temperature before DNA extraction. Regarding this clone: Its recognized antigen is unknown. Base qualities are not provided; no much larger clone lies one nucleotide away.

What the study reported, not specific to this receptor: The amount of clinical and demographic metadata varied by source and participant and was provided uncurated.

TCRbeta CDR3 regions were amplified from genomic DNA by means of the immunoSEQ Assay, a bias-controlled multiplex PCR. On the authors' methods: Within the assay, amplification of reference gene primers was used to estimate how many nucleated cells each sample contained. To quantify the absolute abundance of each unique TCRbeta CDR3 rearrangement, sequence reads were collapsed and filtered. For each sample, productive Simpson clonality was calculated as the square root of Simpson's diversity index across productive rearrangements. TCRdb retrieved this table from immuneACCESS and kept in-frame rearrangements only. Not all clones are present; in checked studies, unresolved V genes account for under half, and no reason is known for the remainder. V and J calls plus clone size are reproduced from that table; the DNA served to infer D and trimming. A total of some 62,000 clones appear in this sample, roughly 80% of them only once. The ten largest account for less than 4.5% of the sample.

From V the trimming removes 3 bases and from J it removes 9 bases, while the gene matches leave 7 bases of the junction unaccounted for. The germline V gene encodes CDR1 SEHNR and CDR2 FQNEAQ (reference sequence). From the cysteine up to the phenylalanine, the CDR3 has a length of 15 residues. Only the CDR3 DNA is retained, 45 bases long and in frame from the first base. The source material was PBMCs or T cells enriched from blood (not recorded which). This clonotype originated in a woman in her 40s with acute COVID-19. The rearrangement joined TRBV7-9 to TRBJ2-1; 11 bases in the junction line up with TRBD2. CDR3 protein: CASSFIAGGPSEQFF. The sequenced DNA is TGTGCCAGCAGCTTTATAGCGGGAGGGCCTAGTGAGCAGTTCTTC. Reference TRBV7-9 and TRBJ2-1 proteins supply the regions before and after the CDR3; the full variable domain is: DTGVSQNPRHKITKRGQNVTFRCDPISEHNRLYWYRQTLGQGPEFLTYFQNEAQLEKSRLLSDRFSAERPKGSFSTLEIQRTEQGDSAMYLCASSFIAGGPSEQFFGPGTRLTVL.